This is a list of T cell receptor beta chains from one sample in a study of blood T cell repertoires in COVID-19. The protocol was immunoSEQ multiplex PCR, while the TCRdb copy is restricted to in-frame clones and leaves out a portion. The sample records 90,000 to 110,000 clones, around 83% being singletons. The sample was peripheral blood. All receptors come from a woman of 80 years or more with acute or convalescent COVID-19. Each CDR3 is given with its conserved first and last residue. A D gene is named only where the DNA matches it firmly. Some rows mark clone size as missing; the rest say once, few, many or name a class of expanded clone.

V	J	size	D	DNA	CDR3
TRBV6-6	TRBJ1-5	.	.	TGTGCCAGCAGCCCCGGGCCTCGGGAGGGGGAGTTGTATAGCAATCAGCCCCAGCATTTT	CASSPGPREGELYSNQPQHF
TRBV15	TRBJ2-3	.	.	TGTGCCACCAGCAGAGATTCGGGACTTAGAGCGTATTTT	CATSRDSGLRAYF
TRBV7-8	TRBJ2-3	.	.	TGTGCCAGCAGTTCATACGGGGCGGGGGCGGATACGCAGTATTTT	CASSSYGAGADTQYF
TRBV9	TRBJ1-1	many	.	TGTGCCAGCAGCGTATCGGTTAACACTGAAGCTTTCTTT	CASSVSVNTEAFF
TRBV7-2	TRBJ2-1	.	TRBD2	TGTGCCAGCAGCTGGCTTGGGGGGGTCGGCAATGAGCAGTTCTTC	CASSWLGGVGNEQFF
TRBV19	TRBJ2-2	.	TRBD1	TGTGCCAGTAGTTTCGACAGGGTGGACACCGGGGAGCTGTTTTTT	CASSFDRVDTGELFF
TRBV18	TRBJ1-1	.	TRBD1	TGTGCCAGCTCCCCGGGACAGCCCGCGAACACTGAAGCTTTCTTT	CASSPGQPANTEAFF
TRBV7-2	TRBJ1-3	.	.	TGTGCCAGCAGCTTAGCGCCTAACAGGGCCCTCTCTGGAAACACCATATATTTT	CASSLAPNRALSGNTIYF
TRBV11-3	TRBJ2-1	.	.	TGTGCCAGCAGCTACCGTAGCGGCGAGCAGTTCTTC	CASSYRSGEQFF
TRBV18	TRBJ2-7	.	TRBD2	TGTGCCAGCTCAACTAATAGCGGGAGCGTTCCGTACTTC	CASSTNSGSVPYF
TRBV15	TRBJ2-1	.	TRBD2	TGTGCCACCAGCAGAGCGGGCCAGCGGGAGGTTGAGCAGTTCTTC	CATSRAGQREVEQFF
TRBV5-6	TRBJ1-1	.	.	TGTGCCAGCAGCCTGACAGCAAACACTGAAGCTTTCTTT	CASSLTANTEAFF
TRBV7-2	TRBJ2-5	.	TRBD1	TGTGCCAGCAGCTTATGGGGACAGGCGGAAGAGACCCAGTACTTC	CASSLWGQAEETQYF
TRBV5-4	TRBJ1-2	.	.	TGTGCCAGCAGCCCCTCCAGGGGTATCGAGGGCTACACCTTC	CASSPSRGIEGYTF
TRBV18	TRBJ2-1	.	TRBD2	TGTGCCAGCTCACCACGAGGACTAGCGGGAGGGATCTACAATGAGCAGTTCTTC	CASSPRGLAGGIYNEQFF
TRBV27	TRBJ1-5	.	TRBD1	TGTGCCAGCAGTTTAGGATATTTACAGGGGCCTCCGCATTTT	CASSLGYLQGPPHF
TRBV2	TRBJ1-6	.	.	TGTGCCAGCAGCGACGTACGGGGTAGTTCACCCCTCCACTTT	CASSDVRGSSPLHF
TRBV5-6	TRBJ1-6	.	.	TGTGCCAGCAGCAAAACCCAGGGCGAGGATTCACCCCTCCACTTT	CASSKTQGEDSPLHF
TRBV9	TRBJ2-3	once	.	TGTGCCAGCAGCCCTTACCCCTCGGGTCCAGATACGCAGTATTTT	CASSPYPSGPDTQYF
TRBV15	TRBJ1-1	.	TRBD1	TGTGCCACCAGCAGAGGGGACAGTAGGACTGAAGCTTTCTTT	CATSRGDSRTEAFF